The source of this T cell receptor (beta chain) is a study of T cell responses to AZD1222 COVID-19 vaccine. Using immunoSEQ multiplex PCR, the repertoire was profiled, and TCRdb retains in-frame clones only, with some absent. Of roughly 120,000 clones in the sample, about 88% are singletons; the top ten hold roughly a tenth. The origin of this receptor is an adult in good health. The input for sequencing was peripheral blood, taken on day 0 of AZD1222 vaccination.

The CDR3 loop is CASSYTPSSGNTIYF. In nucleotides, the CDR3 is TGTGCCAGCAGCTACACACCGAGCTCTGGAAACACCATATATTTT. The chain recombines TRBV5-6 with TRBJ1-3; D remains ambiguous. The ends were cut back, 3 bases at V and 0 bases at J, with 10 bases in the middle. This CDR3 comprises 15 residues. Germline V gene lookup returns CDR1 SGHDT and CDR2 YYEEEE.